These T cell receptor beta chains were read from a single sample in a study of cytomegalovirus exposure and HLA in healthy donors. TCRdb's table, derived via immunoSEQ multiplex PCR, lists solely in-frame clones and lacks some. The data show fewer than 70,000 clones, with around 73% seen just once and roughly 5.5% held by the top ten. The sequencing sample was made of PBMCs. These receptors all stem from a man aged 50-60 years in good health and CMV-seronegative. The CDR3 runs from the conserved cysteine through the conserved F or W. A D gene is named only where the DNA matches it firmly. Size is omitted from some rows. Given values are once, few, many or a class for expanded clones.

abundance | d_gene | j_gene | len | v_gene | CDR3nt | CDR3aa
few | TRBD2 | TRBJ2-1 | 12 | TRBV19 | TGTGCCAGTAGTAACTTAGCGGGGTTGAAGTTCTTC | CASSNLAGLKFF
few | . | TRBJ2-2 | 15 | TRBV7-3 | TGTGCCAGCAGCTTTGGGGGGAGTAACACCGGGGAGCTGTTTTTT | CASSFGGSNTGELFF
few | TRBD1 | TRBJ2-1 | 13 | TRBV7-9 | TGTGCCAGCAGCGGCCAGGGACAGAATGAGCAGTTCTTC | CASSGQGQNEQFF
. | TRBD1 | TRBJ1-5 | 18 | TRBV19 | TGTGCCAGTAGTAACCGGGACAGGGGGTTTTCGGGCAATCAGCCCCAGCATTTT | CASSNRDRGFSGNQPQHF
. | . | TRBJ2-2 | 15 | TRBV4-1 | TGCGCCAGCAGCCAAGGGCTAGCGAACACCGGGGAGCTGTTTTTT | CASSQGLANTGELFF
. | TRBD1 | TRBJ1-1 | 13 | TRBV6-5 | TGTGCCAGCAGTTATTCGGACAGGATTGAAGCTTTCTTT | CASSYSDRIEAFF
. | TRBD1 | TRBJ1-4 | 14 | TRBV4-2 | TGTGCCAGCAGCCAAACAGGGGGTGGTGAAAAACTGTTTTTT | CASSQTGGGEKLFF
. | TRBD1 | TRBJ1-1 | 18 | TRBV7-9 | TGTGCCAGCAGCCCAGATATGGGACAGGGGGCAGCGGGCACTGAAGCTTTCTTT | CASSPDMGQGAAGTEAFF
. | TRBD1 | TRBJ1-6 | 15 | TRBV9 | TGTGCCAGCAGCGTCTTCGGACAGGGAAATTCACCCCTCCACTTT | CASSVFGQGNSPLHF
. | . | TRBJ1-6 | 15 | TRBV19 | TGTGCCAGTAGTTCGGGGGGCGTGGGTAATTCACCCCTCCACTTT | CASSSGGVGNSPLHF
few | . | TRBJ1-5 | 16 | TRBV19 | TGTGCCAGTAGTACCCCCCCGGGGGGGAGCAATCAGCCCCAGCATTTT | CASSTPPGGSNQPQHF
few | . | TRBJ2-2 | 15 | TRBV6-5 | TGTGCCAGCAGCCCCGGGACACAGAACACCGGGGAGCTGTTTTTT | CASSPGTQNTGELFF
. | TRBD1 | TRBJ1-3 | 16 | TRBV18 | TGTGCCAGCTCACCTTTCTTGGACAGGAATGGAAACACCATATATTTT | CASSPFLDRNGNTIYF
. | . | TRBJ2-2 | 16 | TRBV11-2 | TGTGCCAGCAGCTTAGACGGCGGGGTGGGCACCGGGGAGCTGTTTTTT | CASSLDGGVGTGELFF